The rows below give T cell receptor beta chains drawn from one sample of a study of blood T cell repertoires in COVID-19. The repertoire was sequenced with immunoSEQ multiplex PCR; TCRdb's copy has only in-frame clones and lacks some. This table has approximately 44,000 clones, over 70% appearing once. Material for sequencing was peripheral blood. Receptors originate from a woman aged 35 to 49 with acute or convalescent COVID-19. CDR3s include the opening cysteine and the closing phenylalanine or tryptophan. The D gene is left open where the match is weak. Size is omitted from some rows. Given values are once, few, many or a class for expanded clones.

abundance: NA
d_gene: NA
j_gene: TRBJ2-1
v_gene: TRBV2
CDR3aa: CASSERQKLNNEQFF
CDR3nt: TGTGCCAGCAGTGAGAGGCAGAAGCTTAACAATGAGCAGTTCTTC

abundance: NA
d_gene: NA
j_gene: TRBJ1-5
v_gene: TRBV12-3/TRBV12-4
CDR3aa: CASSRQPQHF
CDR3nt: TGTGCCAGCAGCCGTCAGCCCCAGCATTTT

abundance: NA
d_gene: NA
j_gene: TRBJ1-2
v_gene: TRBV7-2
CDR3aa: CASSLAITDYGYTF
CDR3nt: TGTGCCAGCAGCTTAGCCATAACAGACTATGGCTACACCTTC

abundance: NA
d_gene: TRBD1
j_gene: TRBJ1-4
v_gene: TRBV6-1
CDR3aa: CASSERTGVEKLFF
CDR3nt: TGTGCCAGCAGTGAGAGGACAGGGGTGGAAAAACTGTTTTTT

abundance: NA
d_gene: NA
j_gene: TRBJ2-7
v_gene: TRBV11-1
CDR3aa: CASSSRGQTYEQYF
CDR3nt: TGTGCCAGCAGTTCTCGAGGACAGACCTACGAGCAGTACTTC

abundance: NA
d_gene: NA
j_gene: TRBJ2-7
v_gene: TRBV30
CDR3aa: CAWSGLLGYEQYF
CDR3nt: TGTGCCTGGTCCGGACTCCTGGGGTACGAGCAGTACTTC

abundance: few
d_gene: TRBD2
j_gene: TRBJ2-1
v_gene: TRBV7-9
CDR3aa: CASSLAGTSGASQFF
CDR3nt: TGTGCCAGCAGCTTAGCTGGGACTAGCGGGGCCTCACAGTTCTTC

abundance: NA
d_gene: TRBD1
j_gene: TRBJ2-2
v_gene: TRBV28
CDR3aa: CASSLTGTGEGGELFF
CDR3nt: TGTGCCAGCAGTCTGACCGGGACAGGGGAGGGCGGGGAGCTGTTTTTT

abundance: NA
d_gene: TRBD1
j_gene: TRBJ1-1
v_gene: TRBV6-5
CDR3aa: CASSYSGTGFTEAFF
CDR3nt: TGTGCCAGCAGTTACTCGGGGACAGGGTTTACTGAAGCTTTCTTT

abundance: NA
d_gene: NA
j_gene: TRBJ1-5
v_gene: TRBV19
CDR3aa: CASSVGHMISNQPQHF
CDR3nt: TGTGCCAGTAGTGTGGGACATATGATTAGCAATCAGCCCCAGCATTTT

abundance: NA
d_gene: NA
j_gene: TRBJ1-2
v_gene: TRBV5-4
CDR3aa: CASRGDSNYGYTF
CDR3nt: TGTGCCAGCAGAGGGGACTCTAACTATGGCTACACCTTC

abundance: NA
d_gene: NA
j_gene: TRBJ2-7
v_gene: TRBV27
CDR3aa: CASSLPRARSYEQYF
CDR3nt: TGTGCCAGCAGTTTACCGCGGGCGCGCTCCTACGAGCAGTACTTC

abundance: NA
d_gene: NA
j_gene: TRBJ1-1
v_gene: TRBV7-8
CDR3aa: CASTSNVEAFF
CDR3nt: TGTGCCAGCACAAGCAACGTAGAAGCTTTCTTT

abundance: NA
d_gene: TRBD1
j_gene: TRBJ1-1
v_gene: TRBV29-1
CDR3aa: CSVEDTGGRTEAFF
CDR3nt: TGCAGCGTTGAAGACACAGGGGGGAGGACTGAAGCTTTCTTT

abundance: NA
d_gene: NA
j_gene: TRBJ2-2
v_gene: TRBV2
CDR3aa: CASQRLRTGELFF
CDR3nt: TGTGCCAGCCAACGTTTGAGAACCGGGGAGCTGTTTTTT

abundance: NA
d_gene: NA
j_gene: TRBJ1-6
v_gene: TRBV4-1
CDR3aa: CASSQGRQSHSPLHF
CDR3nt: TGCGCCAGCAGCCAAGGCCGACAGTCCCATTCACCCCTCCACTTT

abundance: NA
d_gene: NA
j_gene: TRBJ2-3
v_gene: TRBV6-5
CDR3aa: CASSKHDVDTQYF
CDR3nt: TGTGCCAGCTCTAAGCATGATGTAGATACGCAGTATTTT

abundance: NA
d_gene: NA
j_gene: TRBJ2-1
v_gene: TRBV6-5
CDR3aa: CASSYSSGRGNNEQFF
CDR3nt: TGTGCCAGCAGTTACTCCTCCGGGAGAGGGAACAATGAGCAGTTCTTC

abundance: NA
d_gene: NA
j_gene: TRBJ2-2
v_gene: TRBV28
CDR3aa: CASSFVGGTGELFF
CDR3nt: TGTGCCAGCAGTTTCGTGGGGGGCACCGGGGAGCTGTTTTTT

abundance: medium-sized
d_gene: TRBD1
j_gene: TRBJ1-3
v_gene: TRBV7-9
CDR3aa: CASSLASGGDGNTIYF
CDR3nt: TGTGCCAGCAGCTTAGCCTCAGGGGGCGATGGAAACACCATATATTTT

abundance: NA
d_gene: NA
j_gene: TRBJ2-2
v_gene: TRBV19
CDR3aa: CASTEDIHANTGELFF
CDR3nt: TGTGCCAGTACCGAGGACATACACGCGAACACCGGGGAGCTGTTTTTT

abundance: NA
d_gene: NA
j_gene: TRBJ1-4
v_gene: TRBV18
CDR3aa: CASSPPAPSATNEKLFF
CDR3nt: TGTGCCAGCTCACCACCAGCGCCCAGTGCAACTAATGAAAAACTGTTTTTT

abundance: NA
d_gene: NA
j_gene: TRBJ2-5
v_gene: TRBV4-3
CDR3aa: CASSQEDGGETQYF
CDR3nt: TGCGCCAGCAGCCAAGAGGACGGGGGAGAGACCCAGTACTTC

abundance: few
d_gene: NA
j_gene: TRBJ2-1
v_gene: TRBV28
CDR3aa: CASRGVYNEQFF
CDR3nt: TGTGCCAGCAGGGGCGTCTACAATGAGCAGTTCTTC

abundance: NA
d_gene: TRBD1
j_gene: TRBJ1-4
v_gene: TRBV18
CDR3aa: CASSSQGERANEKLFF
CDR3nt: TGTGCCAGCTCATCCCAGGGGGAAAGGGCTAATGAAAAACTGTTTTTT

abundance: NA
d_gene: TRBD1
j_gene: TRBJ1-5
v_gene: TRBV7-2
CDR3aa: CASSSRGQSNQPQHF
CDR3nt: TGTGCCAGCAGCTCGAGGGGGCAGAGCAATCAGCCCCAGCATTTT

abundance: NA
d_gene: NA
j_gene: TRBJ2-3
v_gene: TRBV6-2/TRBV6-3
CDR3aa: CASSYTIGQRTDTQYF
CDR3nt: TGTGCCAGCAGTTACACGATCGGACAACGCACAGATACGCAGTATTTT